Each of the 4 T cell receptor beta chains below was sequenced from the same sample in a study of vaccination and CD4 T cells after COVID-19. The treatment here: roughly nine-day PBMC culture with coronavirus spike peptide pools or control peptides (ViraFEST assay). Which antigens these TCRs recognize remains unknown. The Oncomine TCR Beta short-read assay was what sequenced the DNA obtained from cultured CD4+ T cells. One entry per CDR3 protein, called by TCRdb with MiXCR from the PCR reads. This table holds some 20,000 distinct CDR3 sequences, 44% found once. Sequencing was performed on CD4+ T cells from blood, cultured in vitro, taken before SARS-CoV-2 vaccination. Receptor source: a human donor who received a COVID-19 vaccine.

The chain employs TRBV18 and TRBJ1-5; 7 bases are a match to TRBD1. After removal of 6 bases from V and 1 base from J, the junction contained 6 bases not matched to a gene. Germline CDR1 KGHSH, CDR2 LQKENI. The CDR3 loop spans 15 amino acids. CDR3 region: CASSESRGSNQPQHF. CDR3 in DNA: TGTGCCAGCTCGGAAAGCAGGGGGAGCAATCAGCCCCAGCATTTT. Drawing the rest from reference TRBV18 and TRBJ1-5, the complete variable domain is NAGVMQNPRHLVRRRGQEARLRCSPMKGHSHVYWYRQLPEEGLKFMVYLQKENIIDESGMPKERFSAEFPKEGPSILRIQQVVRGDSAAYFCASSESRGSNQPQHFGDGTRLSIL.

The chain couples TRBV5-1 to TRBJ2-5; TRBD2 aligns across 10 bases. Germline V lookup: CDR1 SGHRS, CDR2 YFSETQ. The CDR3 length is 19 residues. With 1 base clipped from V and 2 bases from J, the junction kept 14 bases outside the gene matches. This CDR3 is CASSLSKRGGPRTQETQYF. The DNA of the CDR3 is TGCGCCAGCAGCTTGAGTAAGCGGGGGGGACCCCGAACACAAGAGACCCAGTACTTC. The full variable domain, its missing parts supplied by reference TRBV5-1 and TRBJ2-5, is KAGVTQTPRYLIKTRGQQVTLSCSPISGHRSVSWYQQTPGQGLQFLFEYFSETQRNKGNFPGRFSGRQFSNSRSEMNVSTLELGDSALYLCASSLSKRGGPRTQETQYFGPGTRLLVL.

The CDR3, as DNA: TGTGCCAGCACCAATCGACAGGGCCCCTCCTACGAGCAGTACTTC. This encodes CASTNRQGPSYEQYF. The chain carries TRBV5-4 and TRBJ2-7; 7 nucleotides match TRBD1. CDR1 SGHNT and CDR2 YYREEE come from the germline V gene (reference sequence). This CDR3 has 15 residues. Trimming at V came to 6 bases and at J to 0 bases, leaving 9 bases not matched to a gene. The variable domain in full, completed from reference TRBV5-4 and TRBJ2-7, reads ETGVTQSPTHLIKTRGQQVTLRCSSQSGHNTVSWYQQALGQGPQFIFQYYREEENGRGNFPPRFSGLQFPNYSSELNVNALELDDSALYLCASTNRQGPSYEQYFGPGTRLTVT.

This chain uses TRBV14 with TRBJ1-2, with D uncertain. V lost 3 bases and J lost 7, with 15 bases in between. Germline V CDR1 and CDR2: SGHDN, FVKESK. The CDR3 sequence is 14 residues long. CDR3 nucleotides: TGTGCCAGCAGCCACCCAGGACTACCAGGTGGCTACACCTTC. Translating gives CASSHPGLPGGYTF.